This T cell receptor (beta chain) was documented in a study of long-term antiretroviral therapy in people with HIV. On the study more broadly: Samples from the earliest time points predate the 2015 immediate-ART recommendation by about a decade.

Study-level findings and limits: Pre-ART clonal expansions dominated every time point's repertoire. HIV repertoires had narrower CDR3 length ranges than controls. With ART, diversity went up but was still lower than in transplant donor controls.

A word on this clone: Its antigen is unidentified.

Version v3.0 of the immunoSEQ assay was performed at survey level. Generated by immunoSEQ multiplex PCR, the TCRdb table keeps only in-frame clones and is missing some. The sample lists about 17,000 clones; 85% to 90% were seen once. This CDR3 comprises 14 residues. Per germline, CDR1 MNHNS and CDR2 SASEGT. Deletions cut 4 bases from V and 4 bases from J, with 13 bases between. Sample: unsorted PBMCs, taken 6.9 years after starting antiretroviral therapy. This clonotype was sampled from a man aged 50 to 60 with HIV. The rearrangement uses TRBV6-1 and TRBJ1-1; D gene unclear. The CDR3 protein is CASSGRGVATEAFF. CDR3 in DNA: TGTGCCAGCAGTGGGCGGGGAGTTGCCACTGAAGCTTTCTTT.